A selection of T cell receptor beta chains follows, all from one sample in a study of T cell changes during pregnancy in multiple sclerosis. Profiling relied on immunoSEQ multiplex PCR, and the TCRdb table lists in-frame clones only, not all of them. The repertoire has about 92,000 clones, over 80% of them found once; the top ten carry about 2.4%. The sequenced sample was peripheral blood, obtained in the first trimester of pregnancy. The receptor set was obtained from a female donor with multiple sclerosis, enrolled in a pregnancy study. The CDR3 runs from the conserved cysteine through the conserved F or W.

TRBV19	TRBJ2-2	CATRRTGGGGELFF
TRBV2	TRBJ2-7	CASMERVPYEQYF
TRBV19	TRBJ2-4	CASSRGGGNIQYF
TRBV27	TRBJ1-5	CASSFNRGPDQPQHF
TRBV19	TRBJ2-7	CASSIVADYTYEQYF
TRBV7-6	TRBJ1-5	CASSLGGQGDQPQHF
TRBV27	TRBJ2-1	CASSSDSYNEQFF
TRBV28	TRBJ1-2	CASSLSDRRKNGYTF
TRBV28	TRBJ1-4	CASTSLSEEKLFF
TRBV28	TRBJ2-3	CASRLPGRPSTDTQYF
TRBV7-2	TRBJ2-5	CASSFSRVETQYF
TRBV27	TRBJ1-5	CASSLRQGNQPQHF
TRBV11-2	TRBJ2-1	CASSLGPAGFYNEQFF
TRBV10-1	TRBJ2-1	CASMNRTSGIMNQFF
TRBV9	TRBJ2-3	CASSSRLAGLRGTDTQYF
TRBV5-1	TRBJ2-7	CASAAGLAAREQYF
TRBV6-1	TRBJ2-7	CASSEVAGGWNEQYF
TRBV6-1	TRBJ2-7	CASSEAPQGYPYEQYF
TRBV6-1	TRBJ2-1	CASTFLYRTYNEQFF
TRBV7-9	TRBJ2-5	CASSLNRDRQRETQYF
TRBV7-2	TRBJ2-7	CASSPTSGIREQYF
TRBV18	TRBJ2-3	CASSTRQGADTQYF
TRBV7-2	TRBJ2-1	CASSSPGGSSYNEQFF